A selection of T cell receptor beta chains follows, all from one sample in a study of PD-1 blockade in classical Hodgkin lymphoma. Assay: immunoSEQ multiplex PCR; the TCRdb copy retains only in-frame clones and omits some. The sample consists of tens of thousands of clones, roughly nine tenths of them appearing once. Specimen: peripheral blood mononuclear cells (PBMCs), collected at baseline. These receptors all stem from a human donor with classical Hodgkin lymphoma. Each CDR3 is given with its conserved first and last residue. The D gene is left open where the match is weak. Part of the rows lack a size; the others show once, few, many or a class for expanded clones.

CDR3aa: CASSLFPRNTDTQYF
CDR3nt: TGTGCCAGCAGCTTGTTTCCGCGAAACACAGATACGCAGTATTTT
j_gene: TRBJ2-3
v_gene: TRBV5-6
abundance: few
len: 15
d_gene: .

CDR3aa: CASTSWGGGSTDTQYF
CDR3nt: TGTGCCAGCACCTCATGGGGCGGGGGTAGCACAGATACGCAGTATTTT
j_gene: TRBJ2-3
v_gene: TRBV5-4
abundance: .
len: 16
d_gene: TRBD2

CDR3aa: CASSLAGLHEQYF
CDR3nt: TGTGCCAGCAGCTTGGCGGGGCTCCACGAGCAGTACTTC
j_gene: TRBJ2-7
v_gene: TRBV5-6
abundance: few
len: 13
d_gene: .

CDR3aa: CASSPSEDRPYGYTF
CDR3nt: TGTGCCAGCAGCCCCAGCGAGGACAGGCCTTATGGCTACACCTTC
j_gene: TRBJ1-2
v_gene: TRBV7-8
abundance: .
len: 15
d_gene: TRBD1

CDR3aa: CATSRTMTDTQYF
CDR3nt: TGCGCCACCAGCAGGACGATGACCGATACGCAGTATTTT
j_gene: TRBJ2-3
v_gene: TRBV5-1
abundance: .
len: 13
d_gene: .

CDR3aa: CASSIYPGAYEQYF
CDR3nt: TGTGCCAGTAGTATCTATCCGGGCGCCTACGAGCAGTACTTC
j_gene: TRBJ2-7
v_gene: TRBV19
abundance: .
len: 14
d_gene: .

CDR3aa: CASSIEGGRGLGETQYF
CDR3nt: TGTGCCAGTAGTATAGAAGGAGGACGGGGTTTAGGAGAGACCCAGTACTTC
j_gene: TRBJ2-5
v_gene: TRBV19
abundance: once
len: 17
d_gene: .

CDR3aa: CASSEEFVSPLHF
CDR3nt: TGTGCCAGCAGTGAAGAGTTTGTATCACCCCTCCACTTT
j_gene: TRBJ1-6
v_gene: TRBV2
abundance: .
len: 13
d_gene: .

CDR3aa: CASSQDGLKSNQPQHF
CDR3nt: TGTGCCAGCAGCCAAGATGGGCTCAAGAGCAATCAGCCCCAGCATTTT
j_gene: TRBJ1-5
v_gene: TRBV4-2
abundance: .
len: 16
d_gene: .

CDR3aa: CASSVGGVGDEQFF
CDR3nt: TGTGCCAGCAGCGTCGGAGGGGTTGGCGATGAGCAGTTCTTC
j_gene: TRBJ2-1
v_gene: TRBV9
abundance: .
len: 14
d_gene: .

CDR3aa: CASSLGIHERETQYF
CDR3nt: TGTGCCAGCAGCTTAGGGATTCATGAGAGGGAGACCCAGTACTTC
j_gene: TRBJ2-5
v_gene: TRBV7-2
abundance: once
len: 15
d_gene: .

CDR3aa: CANPGQAEAFF
CDR3nt: TGTGCCAATCCCGGACAGGCTGAAGCTTTCTTT
j_gene: TRBJ1-1
v_gene: TRBV2
abundance: .
len: 11
d_gene: TRBD1

CDR3aa: CSSGTSGEETQYF
CDR3nt: TGCAGCTCAGGGACTAGCGGGGAAGAGACCCAGTACTTC
j_gene: TRBJ2-5
v_gene: TRBV29-1
abundance: .
len: 13
d_gene: TRBD2

CDR3aa: CASSQGQKNEKLFF
CDR3nt: TGCGCCAGCAGCCAAGGTCAAAAAAATGAAAAACTGTTTTTT
j_gene: TRBJ1-4
v_gene: TRBV4-1
abundance: once
len: 14
d_gene: .

CDR3aa: CASSLTPGNQPQHF
CDR3nt: TGTGCCAGCAGCTTAACCCCGGGAAATCAGCCCCAGCATTTT
j_gene: TRBJ1-5
v_gene: TRBV5-5
abundance: .
len: 14
d_gene: .

CDR3aa: CASSLANTGEVYGYTF
CDR3nt: TGTGCCAGCAGCTTGGCCAATACAGGGGAGGTCTATGGCTACACCTTC
j_gene: TRBJ1-2
v_gene: TRBV5-6
abundance: once
len: 16
d_gene: TRBD1

CDR3aa: CASRGEGANVLTF
CDR3nt: TGTGCCAGCAGAGGCGAGGGGGCCAACGTCCTGACTTTC
j_gene: TRBJ2-6
v_gene: TRBV2
abundance: .
len: 13
d_gene: .

CDR3aa: CASSPSGTGGEYEQYF
CDR3nt: TGTGCCAGCAGCCCTTCGGGGACAGGGGGCGAGTACGAGCAGTACTTC
j_gene: TRBJ2-7
v_gene: TRBV7-9
abundance: .
len: 16
d_gene: TRBD1

CDR3aa: CATSEQGSAPQPQHF
CDR3nt: TGTGCCACCAGCGAGCAGGGGAGTGCCCCGCAGCCCCAGCATTTT
j_gene: TRBJ1-5
v_gene: TRBV15
abundance: .
len: 15
d_gene: .

CDR3aa: CASKQWTVAFF
CDR3nt: TGTGCCAGCAAACAATGGACAGTGGCTTTCTTT
j_gene: TRBJ1-1
v_gene: TRBV28
abundance: .
len: 11
d_gene: .

CDR3aa: CASSTRGSTDTQYF
CDR3nt: TGTGCCAGCAGCACCCGGGGAAGCACAGATACGCAGTATTTT
j_gene: TRBJ2-3
v_gene: TRBV9
abundance: .
len: 14
d_gene: .

CDR3aa: CASSGRVGNQPQHF
CDR3nt: TGTGCCAGCAGCGGAAGGGTGGGCAATCAGCCCCAGCATTTT
j_gene: TRBJ1-5
v_gene: TRBV6-1
abundance: .
len: 14
d_gene: .

CDR3aa: CASSVLSGNTEAFF
CDR3nt: TGTGCCAGCAGTGTATTGTCGGGGAACACTGAAGCTTTCTTT
j_gene: TRBJ1-1
v_gene: TRBV2
abundance: .
len: 14
d_gene: .

CDR3aa: CASRTVGWGPQHF
CDR3nt: TGTGCCAGCCGGACGGTAGGTTGGGGGCCCCAGCATTTT
j_gene: TRBJ1-5
v_gene: TRBV6-1
abundance: few
len: 13
d_gene: .

CDR3aa: CASGGVGYTF
CDR3nt: TGTGCCAGCGGCGGAGTCGGCTACACCTTC
j_gene: TRBJ1-2
v_gene: TRBV2
abundance: .
len: 10
d_gene: .